The clone carrying this TCR beta chain was picked up many times. Its antigen is still unknown. This entry belongs to a study of T cells in Graves' hyperthyroidism and ophthalmopathy. Overall study results and limits: Appearing also in blood were most of the thyroid clonotypes expanded above 0.001. The authors' 13 V-J model separated ophthalmopathy from stable hyperthyroidism.

CDR1 is SNHLY, CDR2 FYNNEI, per germline. Trimming left V 7 bases short and J 3 bases short, with 13 bases between. The CDR3 extends over 13 amino acids. Researchers took RNA transcripts and amplified the TCR beta CDR3 regions from them. The TCR CDR3 was amplified in a first-round RT-PCR using the HTBI primer set. TCRdb reprocessed the multiplex PCR reads via MiXCR and lists one record per CDR3 protein. The repertoire holds 550,000 to 600,000 distinct CDR3 sequences, with 11% to 15% as singletons. Sequencing was performed on blood. This receptor was identified in a woman younger than 30 with Graves' ophthalmopathy. This sequence joins TRBV2 and TRBJ2-7; D not certain. The CDR3 region has the DNA TGTGCCAGCAACCCGACACTGAGCTACGAGCAGTACTTC. This gives the protein CASNPTLSYEQYF.